Sequencing of this TCR beta chain was carried out in a study of Graves' ophthalmopathy and Graves' hyperthyroidism. Turning to the study itself: Untreated patients at initial diagnosis provided peripheral blood.

Study conclusions and caveats: The model predicted progression of ophthalmopathy with a sensitivity of 60% to 71%, and its specificity was 72% to 80%.

As to this clonotype: Its antigen is unidentified.

Amplification of TCR beta CDR3 regions used RNA transcripts. First-round RT-PCR employed HTBI primers, with a second-round multiplex PCR after it. TCRdb re-derived calls from the multiplex PCR reads in MiXCR, one entry per CDR3 protein. This sample yields roughly 220,000 distinct CDR3 sequences, of which 40% to 50% are seen a single time; roughly 50% belongs to the top ten. All donors with ophthalmopathy were recorded as having moderate-to-severe activity, CAS ≥3, NOSPECS ≥4 and a duration under 3 months. PBMCs were obtained from roughly 9.7 ml of fresh peripheral blood. The sequenced sample was peripheral blood. This clonotype was obtained from an adult man with Graves' ophthalmopathy.

Written as DNA, the CDR3 is TGTGCCAGTAGTATCAGACAGGACTATGGCTACACCTTC. Translated: CASSIRQDYGYTF. V usage is TRBV19 and J usage is TRBJ1-2; the D gene is possibly TRBD1 (6 bases). This CDR3 is built from 13 residues. Between the trimmed V and J ends, which lost 3 bases and 3 bases, there was a span of 8 bases. Germline CDR1 is LNHDA and CDR2 is SQIVND (reference sequence).